This passage covers 4 T cell receptor beta chains from one sample sequenced in a study of spatial heterogeneity in lung cancer. Time point indicated: sample taken at primary tumor resection. Whole RNA, which was extracted from tumor, nontumor lung tissue or frozen PBMC, was sequenced without any cell sorting. TCRdb reprocessed the 5' RACE reads via MiXCR and lists one record per CDR3 protein. This table has approximately 92,000 distinct CDR3 sequences, roughly 12% appearing once. Sequencing used PBMCs, obtained at surgery. The receptors here all came from a male donor with early-stage non-small cell lung cancer.

The V call is TRBV7-2, the J call TRBJ2-7; D is undetermined. The CDR3 length is 15 residues. The ends were cut back, 5 bases at V and 2 bases at J, with 16 bases in the middle. The germline CDR1 and CDR2 sequences are SGHTA and FQGNSA. The CDR3 bases are TGTGCCAGCAGCCCCTCCCGCGTAGGGACCTACGAGCAGTACTTC. This codes for CASSPSRVGTYEQYF.

This clonotype has a count of ten or more. The chain couples TRBV5-1 to TRBJ1-5, with TRBD1 matching 9 bases. Trimming cost V 4 bases and J 6 bases; bases outside gene matches: 11. This CDR3 has 16 residues. The germline V gene encodes CDR1 SGHRS and CDR2 YFSETQ. The CDR3 DNA reads TGCGCCAGCAGCCCGTTGGGGGACAGGGTTGGTCAGCCCCAGCATTTT. This sequence encodes CASSPLGDRVGQPQHF.

A few counts support this clonotype. The rearrangement links TRBV7-9 to TRBJ2-5; TRBD2 aligns across 9 bases. The V gene end was trimmed by 3 bases and the J gene end by 2 bases; junction bases not matched to a gene: 4. The CDR3 sequence is 15 residues long. CDR1 is SEHNR and CDR2 is FQNEAQ in the germline V gene (reference sequence). CDR3 nucleotides: TGTGCCAGCAGCTTGGGTAGCGGGGGACAAGAGACCCAGTACTTC. Its protein product is CASSLGSGGQETQYF. The whole variable domain, remainder taken from reference TRBV7-9 and TRBJ2-5, is DTGVSQNPRHKITKRGQNVTFRCDPISEHNRLYWYRQTLGQGPEFLTYFQNEAQLEKSRLLSDRFSAERPKGSFSTLEIQRTEQGDSAMYLCASSLGSGGQETQYFGPGTRLLVL.

This clonotype was counted ten times or more. The genes are TRBV4-3 and TRBJ2-3; 9 bases fit TRBD2. CDR1 and CDR2 (germline): LGHNA, YSLEER. The trim removed 0 bases at V and 4 bases at J, leaving 8 bases unmatched. This CDR3 spans 17 amino acids. The CDR3 region is CASSQESAREGPDTQYF. The CDR3 DNA reads as TGCGCCAGCAGCCAAGAATCGGCGCGGGAGGGCCCAGATACGCAGTATTTT.